The 8 T cell receptor beta chains in this list originate from one sample, sequenced in a study of early T cells in non-severe SARS-CoV-2 infection. TCRdb re-called the 5' RACE reads with MiXCR, one entry per CDR3 protein. The sample holds around 37,000 distinct CDR3 sequences; around 9% are singletons and the top ten take about 13%. The sequenced material came from whole blood. All receptors derive from an adult who was a healthcare worker with PCR-confirmed SARS-CoV-2 infection or an uninfected control (not recorded which).

This clonotype is a singleton in its sample. The rearrangement joins TRBV7-2 to TRBJ2-5, with TRBD2 matching over 8 bases. CDR3 length: 14 residues. J was trimmed by 0 bases and V by 10 bases; bases with no gene match: 7. Germline assignment: CDR1 SGHTA and CDR2 FQGNSA. The chain's CDR3 is CAIARGGYQETQYF. The CDR3 coding sequence is TGTGCCATCGCCCGCGGGGGGTACCAAGAGACCCAGTACTTC.

This clonotype was recorded many times. The V call is TRBV20-1, the J call TRBJ1-5; TRBD1 matches 7 bases. Germline CDR1 and CDR2: DFQATT and SNEGSKA (reference sequence). This CDR3 region has 15 residues. J was trimmed by 1 base and V by 3 bases; bases with no gene match: 6. CDR3 nucleotides: TGCAGTGCTAGTAGGACAGGTAGAAGCAATCAGCCCCAGCATTTT. It encodes CSASRTGRSNQPQHF.

This clonotype was detected ten times or more. This rearrangement joins TRBV7-9 to TRBJ2-1; D may match TRBD1 or TRBD2 (5 bases each). The CDR3 runs 15 residues. Trimming took off 1 base at V and 9 bases at J, with 16 bases between the two ends. Germline values: CDR1 SEHNR, CDR2 FQNEAQ (reference sequence). CDR3 nucleotides: TGTGCCAGCAGCTTAGATACAGGACTTCTTGGTGAGCAGTTCTTC. Its protein product is CASSLDTGLLGEQFF.

This clonotype was detected only a few times. The chain couples TRBV5-4 to TRBJ1-3, with D uncertain. The CDR3 runs to 14 residues. CDR1 and CDR2 (germline): SGHNT, YYREEE (reference sequence). V was shortened by 1 base and J by 0 bases, with 5 bases between the two germline ends. CDR3 DNA sequence: TGTGCCAGCAGCTTGACAGCCTCTGGAAACACCATATATTTT. Translating it yields CASSLTASGNTIYF.

In its sample, this clonotype was seen many times. This chain's CDR3 is CSARLGTVSSYNSPLHF. In nucleotides, the CDR3 is TGCAGTGCTAGACTCGGGACAGTGAGCTCCTATAATTCACCCCTCCACTTT. The chain recombines TRBV20-1 with TRBJ1-6; 7 bases map to TRBD1. CDR3 size: 17 residues. After removal of 2 bases from V and 0 bases from J, the junction contained 7 bases not matched to a gene. Germline loops: CDR1 DFQATT, CDR2 SNEGSKA (reference sequence).

As to this clonotype: A read error may explain this, as a much larger clone is one base away. The rearrangement links TRBV29-1 to TRBJ1-1; D is unresolved. This CDR3 has 12 amino acids. Germline CDR1 reads SQVTM; CDR2 reads ANQGSEA. Trimming took off 0 bases at V and 6 bases at J, with 8 bases between the two ends. The CDR3 loop is CSVEESWSEAFF. CDR3 DNA sequence: TGCAGCGTTGAAGAAAGTTGGTCTGAAGCTTTCTTT.

The sample holds a few counts of this clonotype. The V call is TRBV4-1, the J call TRBJ2-1; 10 bases map to TRBD2. Germline values: CDR1 MGHRA, CDR2 YSYEKL. With V trimmed by 4 bases and J by 4 bases, 1 base remained unmatched. There are 14 residues in the CDR3. The CDR3 coding sequence is TGCGCCAGCAGCCCAGCGGGGGGGTACAATGAGCAGTTCTTC. Translation: CASSPAGGYNEQFF.

In its sample, this clonotype was seen many times. The chain uses TRBV6-1 and TRBJ2-5, with 9 bases lining up with TRBD1. The CDR3 is 16 residues long. V shed 6 bases, J shed 5 bases, and the junction held 13 bases outside the gene matches. The germline gives CDR1 MNHNS, CDR2 SASEGT. CDR3 amino acids: CASRTGTGKVWETQYF. CDR3 DNA: TGTGCCAGCAGGACGGGGACAGGGAAGGTATGGGAGACCCAGTACTTC.